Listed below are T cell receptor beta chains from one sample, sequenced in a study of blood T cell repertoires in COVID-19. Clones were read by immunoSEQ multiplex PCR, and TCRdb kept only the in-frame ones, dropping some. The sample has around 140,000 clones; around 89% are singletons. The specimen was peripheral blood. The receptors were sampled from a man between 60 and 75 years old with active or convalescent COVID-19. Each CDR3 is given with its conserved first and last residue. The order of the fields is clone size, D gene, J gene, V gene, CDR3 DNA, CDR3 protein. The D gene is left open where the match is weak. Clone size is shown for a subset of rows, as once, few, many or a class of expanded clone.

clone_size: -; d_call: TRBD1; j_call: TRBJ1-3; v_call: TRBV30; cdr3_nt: TGTGCCTGGAGTCAAACAGGGGCAAACACCATATATTTT; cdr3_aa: CAWSQTGANTIYF
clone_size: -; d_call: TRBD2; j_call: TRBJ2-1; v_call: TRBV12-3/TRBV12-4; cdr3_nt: TGTGCCAGCTTGGATTTAGCGGGCTTTGAGCAGTTCTTC; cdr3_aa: CASLDLAGFEQFF
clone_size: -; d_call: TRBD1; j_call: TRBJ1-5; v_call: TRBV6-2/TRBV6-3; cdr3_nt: TGTGCCAGCAGTTACTCGCAGGGACAGAATCAGCCCCAGCATTTT; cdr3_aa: CASSYSQGQNQPQHF
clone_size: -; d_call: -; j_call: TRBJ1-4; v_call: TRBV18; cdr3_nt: TGTGCCAGCTCACCATCTCCAGGGGCTAATGAAAAACTGTTTTTT; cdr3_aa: CASSPSPGANEKLFF
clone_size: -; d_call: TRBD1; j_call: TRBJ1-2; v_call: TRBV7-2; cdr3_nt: TGTGCCAGCAGACTTGGACAGGGCGCTAACTATGGCTACACCTTC; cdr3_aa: CASRLGQGANYGYTF
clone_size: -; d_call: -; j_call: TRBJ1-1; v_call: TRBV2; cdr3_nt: TGTGCCAGCAGACGGCAGGGCGGCCCTTCTGAAGCTTTCTTT; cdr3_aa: CASRRQGGPSEAFF
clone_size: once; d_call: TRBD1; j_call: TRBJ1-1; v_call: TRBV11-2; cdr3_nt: TGTGCCAGCAGCTTAACAGGGGCGGACACTGAAGCTTTCTTT; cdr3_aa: CASSLTGADTEAFF
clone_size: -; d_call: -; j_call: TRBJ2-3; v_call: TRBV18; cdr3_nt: TGTGCCAGCTCACCATCTCGGACAGATACGCAGTATTTT; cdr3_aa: CASSPSRTDTQYF
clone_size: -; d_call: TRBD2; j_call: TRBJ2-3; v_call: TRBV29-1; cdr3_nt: TGCAGCGTAGAGGGACTAGGTGGGGGCACAGATACGCAGTATTTT; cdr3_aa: CSVEGLGGGTDTQYF
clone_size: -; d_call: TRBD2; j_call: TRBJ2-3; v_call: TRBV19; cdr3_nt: TGTGCCACGTACGATTCGAGGCGGGGGAACACAGATACGCAGTATTTT; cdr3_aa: CATYDSRRGNTDTQYF
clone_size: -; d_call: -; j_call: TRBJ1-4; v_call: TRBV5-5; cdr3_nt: TGTGCCAGCAGCTTGTCAATGCGAAGGGAGATTGAAAAACTGTTTTTT; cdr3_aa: CASSLSMRREIEKLFF
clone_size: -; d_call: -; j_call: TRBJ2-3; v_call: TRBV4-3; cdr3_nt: TGCGCCAGCAGCCTAAGCGCAGGGTACACAGATACGCAGTATTTT; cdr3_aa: CASSLSAGYTDTQYF
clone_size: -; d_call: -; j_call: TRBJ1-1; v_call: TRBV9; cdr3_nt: TGTGCCAGCATCCCCTCGGGTGAAGCTTTCTTT; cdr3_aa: CASIPSGEAFF